These T cell receptor beta chains were read from a single sample in a study of cytomegalovirus exposure and HLA in healthy donors. Profiling relied on immunoSEQ multiplex PCR, and the TCRdb table lists in-frame clones only, not all of them. Of 75,000 to 95,000 clones in the sample, nearly 70% were seen once. Material: PBMCs. The receptor set was obtained from a man aged 50-60 years in good health and CMV-seronegative. CDR3s include the opening cysteine and the closing phenylalanine or tryptophan. A D gene is named only where the DNA matches it firmly. A clone size is listed for some rows: how often the clone was seen (once, few, many), or a class if it is expanded.

>TRBJ2-3|NA|TRBD1|TRBV9
CASSPAGQGVETDTQYF
TGTGCCAGCAGCCCAGCGGGACAGGGGGTAGAAACAGATACGCAGTATTTT
>TRBJ2-7|NA|TRBD2|TRBV6-5
CASSQLAGHYEQYF
TGTGCCAGCAGTCAGCTAGCGGGCCACTACGAGCAGTACTTC
>TRBJ2-3|NA|NA|TRBV29-1
CSVAGVADTQYF
TGCAGCGTTGCCGGGGTAGCAGATACGCAGTATTTT
>TRBJ2-3|NA|NA|TRBV21-1
CASSVHRGCTSTDTQYF
TGTGCCAGCAGCGTTCACAGGGGCTGCACGAGCACAGATACGCAGTATTTT
>TRBJ1-1|once|NA|TRBV4-2
CASSQDWEGVAEAFF
TGTGCCAGCAGCCAAGATTGGGAGGGAGTGGCTGAAGCTTTCTTT
>TRBJ2-3|NA|NA|TRBV5-1
CASSPFTDTQYF
TGCGCCAGCAGCCCCTTCACAGATACGCAGTATTTT
>TRBJ1-1|NA|TRBD1|TRBV5-1
CASRSGTGVEAFF
TGCGCCAGCAGGTCCGGGACAGGGGTTGAAGCTTTCTTT
>TRBJ2-1|NA|NA|TRBV18
CASSAMTGRNNEQFF
TGTGCCAGCTCCGCAATGACAGGACGAAACAATGAGCAGTTCTTC
>TRBJ2-3|NA|TRBD2|TRBV5-1
CASSLGTSGYTDTQYF
TGCGCCAGCAGCTTGGGGACTAGCGGGTACACAGATACGCAGTATTTT
>TRBJ2-3|few|TRBD2|TRBV9
CASSVVAGVDTQYF
TGTGCCAGCAGCGTAGTAGCGGGAGTAGATACGCAGTATTTT
>TRBJ1-3|few|NA|TRBV29-1
CSVEQGYSGNTIYF
TGCAGCGTTGAACAGGGGTACTCTGGAAACACCATATATTTT